A single sample is the source of the 3 T cell receptor beta chains below, sequenced in a study of cytomegalovirus exposure and HLA in healthy donors. Assay used: immunoSEQ multiplex PCR; TCRdb lists only in-frame clones, some missing. The sample shows about 120,000 clones, roughly 90% of them seen only once. The specimen was PBMCs. These receptors originate from a woman aged 18-29 years in good health and CMV-seropositive.

This sequence joins TRBV6-1 and TRBJ2-6; a possible D gene is TRBD1 (6 bases). V was clipped by 2 bases and J by 0 bases, with 14 bases between them. CDR1 is MNHNS, CDR2 SASEGT, per germline. The CDR3 extends over 18 amino acids. For the CDR3, the DNA is TGTGCCAGCAGTGAACTTTGGGGACACCTCTCTGGGGCCAACGTCCTGACTTTC. Translation: CASSELWGHLSGANVLTF.

The CDR3 coding sequence is TGTGCCAGCAGCTTAGGTACAGGGGGCTCTGGCTACACCTTC. It yields the protein CASSLGTGGSGYTF. The rearrangement joins TRBV11-3 to TRBJ1-2; 9 bases line up with TRBD1. The germline V gene encodes CDR1 SGHNT and CDR2 YENEEA. The CDR3 sequence is 14 residues long. J was trimmed by 7 bases and V by 1 base; bases with no gene match: 4. Combining the CDR3 with reference TRBV11-3 and TRBJ1-2 gives the whole variable domain EAGVVQSPRYKIIEKKQPVAFWCNPISGHNTLYWYLQNLGQGPELLIRYENEEAVDDSQLPKDRFSAERLKGVDSTLKIQPAELGDSAVYLCASSLGTGGSGYTFGSGTRLTVV.

The V call is TRBV27, the J call TRBJ1-2; a weak D match, TRBD1 (5 bases). The V end lost 7 bases, the J end lost 0 bases, and 15 bases lay between the germline ends. Germline V gene data show CDR1 as MNHEY and CDR2 as SMNVEV (reference sequence). The CDR3 sequence is 15 residues long. CDR3 loop: CASTSRTPTNYGYTF. As DNA, the CDR3 is TGTGCCAGCACCTCCCGGACACCGACTAACTATGGCTACACCTTC.